These T cell receptor beta chains were read from a single sample in a study of CD4 T cells in relation to SARS-CoV-2 and coronaviruses. The table came from immunoSEQ multiplex PCR; TCRdb's copy has only in-frame clones and leaves some out. The data contain about 60,000 clones, 85% to 95% of them seen just once; the ten biggest clones take up approximately 0.14%. Sequencing was done on a sample of naive CD4+ T cells from PBMCs. The receptors originated from a human donor in good health. The CDR3 runs from the conserved cysteine through the conserved F or W. The D gene is left open where the match is weak. Clone size is shown for a subset of rows, as once, few, many or a class of expanded clone.

NA	TRBJ1-1	NA	TRBV27	CASNREGLQNTEAFF	TGTGCCAGCAATCGAGAGGGACTGCAGAACACTGAAGCTTTCTTT
NA	TRBJ2-7	NA	TRBV30	CAWSVPGGGSSYEQYF	TGTGCCTGGAGTGTACCAGGTGGCGGCAGCTCCTACGAGCAGTACTTC
NA	TRBJ2-7	NA	TRBV6-5	CASSPRVGKTYEQYF	TGTGCCAGCAGTCCCCGTGTAGGGAAAACCTACGAGCAGTACTTC
NA	TRBJ1-1	NA	TRBV6-5	CASSYSTGPDEAFF	TGTGCCAGCAGTTACTCGACCGGACCTGATGAAGCTTTCTTT
NA	TRBJ1-1	NA	TRBV28	CASSFSEMGTEAFF	TGTGCCAGCAGTTTTTCCGAGATGGGAACTGAAGCTTTCTTT
TRBD1	TRBJ2-1	NA	TRBV13	CASSHYRGRQPPYNEQFF	TGTGCCAGCAGCCACTACAGGGGAAGGCAGCCCCCCTACAATGAGCAGTTCTTC
NA	TRBJ2-7	NA	TRBV6-1	CASSDQDYRTYEQYF	TGTGCCAGCAGTGACCAGGACTACCGGACCTACGAGCAGTACTTC
NA	TRBJ1-6	NA	TRBV7-2	CASSPRSISYNSPLHF	TGTGCCAGCAGTCCAAGATCGATCTCCTATAATTCACCCCTCCACTTT
NA	TRBJ1-2	few	TRBV25-1	CASSEYPGNYGYTF	TGTGCCAGCAGTGAATATCCAGGGAACTATGGCTACACCTTC
NA	TRBJ2-5	NA	TRBV19	CATAGVAASQETQYF	TGTGCCACCGCCGGGGTAGCGGCAAGCCAAGAGACCCAGTACTTC
NA	TRBJ1-5	NA	TRBV19	CASQKGGYSNQPQHF	TGTGCCAGTCAAAAAGGTGGATATAGCAATCAGCCCCAGCATTTT
NA	TRBJ2-2	few	TRBV5-1	CASSLVITGELFF	TGCGCCAGCAGCTTGGTAATCACCGGGGAGCTGTTTTTT
NA	TRBJ2-4	once	TRBV5-8	CASSLGRVPKNIQYF	TGTGCCAGCAGCTTGGGCAGGGTCCCCAAAAACATTCAGTACTTC
TRBD1	TRBJ2-2	NA	TRBV4-2	CASSQDTGANTGELFF	TGTGCCAGCAGCCAAGATACAGGGGCGAACACCGGGGAGCTGTTTTTT
TRBD2	TRBJ2-3	NA	TRBV10-2	CASKLAGGTDTQYF	TGCGCCAGCAAATTAGCGGGGGGCACAGATACGCAGTATTTT
NA	TRBJ2-1	NA	TRBV5-1	CASSPRQGGEQFF	TGCGCCAGCAGCCCCAGACAGGGAGGTGAGCAGTTCTTC